The 18 T cell receptor beta chains below all came from one sample that was sequenced in a study of blood T cell repertoires in COVID-19. Clones were sequenced by immunoSEQ multiplex PCR, and TCRdb holds only the in-frame ones, with some missing. The sample lists about 200,000 clones; 80% to 90% were seen once. Sequenced: peripheral blood. Receptor source: a woman in her 70s with acute or convalescent COVID-19.

The chain has TRBV4-3 and TRBJ2-3; the D is unclear. Trimming stripped 0 bases from V and 2 bases from J, with 6 bases between. This CDR3 is built from 14 residues. Germline-derived CDR1 and CDR2 are LGHNA and YSLEER. CDR3 sequence reads: CASSQEYNTDTQYF. In DNA form, the CDR3 reads TGCGCCAGCAGCCAAGAGTATAACACAGATACGCAGTATTTT.

The V and J genes are TRBV2 and TRBJ1-1; maybe TRBD1 (5 bases). This CDR3 has 13 residues. CDR1 and CDR2 from the germline V gene are SNHLY and FYNNEI. V shed 5 bases and J shed 1 base, with 8 bases lying between them. In nucleotides, the CDR3 is TGTGCCAGCAGTAAGACAGAGAACACTGAAGCTTTCTTT. Amino acids: CASSKTENTEAFF.

The chain recombines TRBV6-5 with TRBJ2-3; TRBD2 agrees at 7 bases. The CDR3 length is 15 residues. Germline CDR1 is MNHEY and CDR2 is SVGAGI. Germline trimming cut 2 bases from V and 10 bases from J; bases unmatched to any gene: 12. CDR3 in DNA: TGTGCCAGCAGTTACATTGCGGGAGCTTCAGTGGCGCAGTATTTT. This translates into CASSYIAGASVAQYF.

The chain joins TRBV10-3 to TRBJ1-1; 10 nucleotides match TRBD1. Per germline, CDR1 ENHRY and CDR2 SYGVKD. The CDR3 has 15 amino acids. The V gene end was trimmed by 10 bases and the J gene end by 7 bases; junction bases not matched to a gene: 15. CDR3 region: CATETGQGSFGEAFF. The CDR3 DNA follows: TGTGCCACCGAGACGGGACAGGGGAGCTTTGGTGAAGCTTTCTTT.

This clone was recorded once. The V call is TRBV18, the J call TRBJ2-7; 8 bases are shared with TRBD1. The V segment lost 1 base and the J segment 4 bases; nucleotides outside the gene matches: 3. The CDR3 is made up of 14 amino acids. Germline V gene lookup returns CDR1 KGHSH and CDR2 LQKENI. The CDR3 is CASSPQGQEYEQYF. The CDR3 DNA sequence: TGTGCCAGCTCACCACAGGGACAGGAGTACGAGCAGTACTTC.

The gene calls are TRBV7-9 and TRBJ2-7, with 11 nucleotides matching TRBD2. CDR3 length equals 14 residues. The V gene's germline CDR1 is SEHNR and CDR2 FQNEAQ (reference sequence). With V trimmed by 5 bases and J by 4 bases, 4 bases remained unmatched. The CDR3 sequence is CASSTGLAVYEQYF. CDR3 nucleotides: TGTGCCAGCAGCACGGGACTAGCGGTATACGAGCAGTACTTC. Together with reference TRBV7-9 and TRBJ2-7, the CDR3 gives the full variable domain: DTGVSQNPRHKITKRGQNVTFRCDPISEHNRLYWYRQTLGQGPEFLTYFQNEAQLEKSRLLSDRFSAERPKGSFSTLEIQRTEQGDSAMYLCASSTGLAVYEQYFGPGTRLTVT.

Comment on this clone: The same CDR3 also results from other DNA sequences found in this sample. V and J are TRBV5-1 and TRBJ2-2; a weak D match, TRBD2 (6 bases). Trimming took off 5 bases at V and 2 bases at J, with 13 bases between the two ends. The length of the CDR3 is 15 residues. CDR1 and CDR2 (germline): SGHRS, YFSETQ. This CDR3 reads CASSLSGTNTGELFF. The CDR3 bases are TGCGCCAGCAGTCTGTCGGGGACTAACACCGGGGAGCTGTTTTTT.

The DNA for the CDR3 is TGTGCCAGCAGTTCCCGGACAGGTTCGATTTACGAGCAGTACTTC. Amino acids: CASSSRTGSIYEQYF. The chain recombines TRBV6-2 or TRBV6-3 with TRBJ2-7, with TRBD1 identical over 7 bases. The V gene end was trimmed by 4 bases and the J gene end by 4 bases; junction bases not matched to a gene: 10. The length of the CDR3 is 15 residues. In germline, CDR1 is MNHEY, CDR2 SVGEGT.

This clone was observed a handful of times. The CDR3, as DNA: TGCGCCAGCAGCTTGGCCCGGGACAGGGCGTACGAGCAGTACTTC. This sequence encodes CASSLARDRAYEQYF. The rearrangement joins TRBV5-1 to TRBJ2-7, with 9 bases fitting TRBD1. V lost 0 bases and J lost 4; bases outside the gene matches: 5. This CDR3 comprises 15 residues. Germline CDR1 SGHRS, CDR2 YFSETQ.

This clone was counted between two and nine times. J is TRBJ2-6 and V is TRBV12-5, with TRBD1 matching 7 bases. The V gene end was trimmed by 4 bases and the J gene end by 2 bases; junction bases not matched to a gene: 5. Germline V lookup: CDR1 LGHNT, CDR2 FRNRAP. The CDR3 loop spans 16 amino acids. CDR3 sequence reads: CASGSYRGAGANVLTF. CDR3 sequence (DNA): TGTGCTAGTGGTTCCTACAGGGGTGCTGGGGCCAACGTCCTGACTTTC. Full variable domain (outside the CDR3, taken from reference TRBV12-5 and TRBJ2-6): DARVTQTPRHKVTEMGQEVTMRCQPILGHNTVFWYRQTMMQGLELLAYFRNRAPLDDSGMPKDRFSAEMPDATLATLKIQPSEPRDSAVYFCASGSYRGAGANVLTFGAGSRLTVL.

This rearrangement joins TRBV3-1 (or the pseudogene TRBV3-2) to TRBJ1-5; tentatively, D is TRBD1 (5 bases). The V gene's germline CDR1 is LGHDT and CDR2 YNNKEL (reference sequence). The V and J ends lost 1 base and 3 bases respectively, with 16 bases between them. This CDR3 region has 17 residues. CDR3 coding DNA: TGTGCCAGCAGCCAAGGGGTGGCGGCAGGGTACAATCAGCCCCAGCATTTT. Its protein is CASSQGVAAGYNQPQHF.

The chain links TRBV20-1 to TRBJ2-5; weak D call: TRBD1 (5 bases). Germline CDR1 DFQATT, CDR2 SNEGSKA (reference sequence). Trimming cost V 7 bases and J 3 bases, with 9 bases left between them. The CDR3 totals 11 residues. In DNA form, the CDR3 reads TGCAGTGGCGGACACAAAGAGACCCAGTACTTC. It specifies CSGGHKETQYF.

The chain uses TRBV11-2 and TRBJ1-2; D gene uncertain. Trimming pared 6 bases from V and 3 bases from J, leaving 11 bases between. Germline values: CDR1 SGHAT, CDR2 FQNNGV. This CDR3 is built from 13 residues. The CDR3 nucleotides read TGTGCCAGCAGTCCGGACGGGGACTATGGCTACACCTTC. Protein sequence: CASSPDGDYGYTF.

The count of this clone is one. V usage is TRBV19 and J usage is TRBJ1-5; 12 positions match TRBD1. Per germline, CDR1 LNHDA and CDR2 SQIVND (reference sequence). J lost 3 bases, V lost 4 bases, and 13 bases had no gene match. The CDR3 spans 19 residues. The CDR3 nucleotides read TGTGCCAGTAGTACCGACAGGGACAGGGGGCGAAGTCCCAATCAGCCCCAGCATTTT. It encodes CASSTDRDRGRSPNQPQHF.

V and J are TRBV4-2 and TRBJ1-1; D uncertain. V was clipped by 4 bases and J by 3 bases, with 3 bases between them. Germline V CDR1 and CDR2: LGHNA, YNFKEQ. The CDR3 loop spans 11 amino acids. Here the CDR3 DNA reads TGTGCCAGCAGCCTAGACACTGAAGCTTTCTTT. Its protein product is CASSLDTEAFF.

This clone was detected a few times. V and J are TRBV6-2 or TRBV6-3 and TRBJ2-7; D not resolved. Germline V CDR1 and CDR2: MNHEY, SVGEGT. Trimming took off 5 bases at V and 6 bases at J, with 14 bases between the two ends. This CDR3 is 13 amino acids long. CDR3 sequence: CASSLSETREQYF. In DNA form, the CDR3 reads TGTGCCAGCAGTCTTAGTGAGACTCGCGAGCAGTACTTC.

This chain joins TRBV5-5 and TRBJ2-7; 7 nucleotides line up with TRBD1. The CDR3 covers 15 residues. In germline, CDR1 is SGHKS, CDR2 YYEKEE (reference sequence). J was trimmed by 4 bases and V by 4 bases; bases with no gene match: 11. The CDR3 DNA sequence: TGTGCCAGCAGCGGCTTGGCAGGGGGTACATACGAGCAGTACTTC. Translation: CASSGLAGGTYEQYF.

The chain combines TRBV19 with TRBJ1-5; 7 nucleotides match TRBD1. The germline V gene has CDR1 LNHDA and CDR2 SQIVND (reference sequence). This CDR3 spans 13 amino acids. V was pared by 7 bases and J by 5 bases, with 5 bases of the junction left unmatched. In DNA, the CDR3 is TGTGCCAGTACCGACAGGGTCTATCAGCCCCAGCATTTT. Protein sequence: CASTDRVYQPQHF.